The clone carrying this T cell receptor beta chain was seen at least ten times. What it binds is not known. These data originate in a study of metastatic and nonmetastatic thyroid tumors. Background on the study: Both malignant and benign thyroid patients supplied peripheral blood and tumor or nodule tissue samples, across which the repertoires of these patients were then compared. Study-wide results and limits: Reported TCR beta diversity, measured in blood and tumor, was significantly higher for malignant thyroid tumors than for benign nodules.

This CDR3 region has 17 residues. Germline loops: CDR1 SEHNR, CDR2 FQNEAQ (reference sequence). Trimming shortened V by 3 bases and J by 4 bases, and 18 bases separated the two germline ends. TCRdb re-called the PCR reads through MiXCR. The sample yields about 41,000 clones, over 10% seen once. Each patient went into thyroid surgery without having received any treatment. The chain recombines TRBV7-9 with TRBJ1-4; a possible D gene is TRBD1 (5 bases). The TCR was taken from a female donor with papillary thyroid cancer or a benign thyroid nodule (not recorded which). Some clones in this sample may be carry-over from other donors' samples. Material for sequencing was blood. The CDR3 reads CASSFVHPGLNNEKLFF. The CDR3 coding sequence is TGTGCCAGCAGCTTCGTACATCCGGGACTGAATAATGAAAAACTGTTTTTT. The variable domain in full, with the rest retrieved from reference TRBV7-9 and TRBJ1-4, is DTGVSQNPRHKITKRGQNVTFRCDPISEHNRLYWYRQTLGQGPEFLTYFQNEAQLEKSRLLSDRFSAERPKGSFSTLEIQRTEQGDSAMYLCASSFVHPGLNNEKLFFGSGTQLSVL.